At least ten counts were recorded for the clone carrying this TCR beta chain. This sample was taken from a study of T cells in Graves' hyperthyroidism and ophthalmopathy. From RNA transcripts, TCR beta CDR3 regions were amplified. A set of HTBI primers served as the primers for a first-round RT-PCR of the TCR CDR3. TCRdb re-called the multiplex PCR reads with MiXCR, one entry per CDR3 protein. Of 350,000 to 400,000 distinct CDR3 sequences in the sample, 15% are singletons; the top ten hold over 25%. Between the trimmed V and J ends, which lost 4 bases and 10 bases, there was a span of 14 bases. The CDR3 is made up of 13 amino acids. CDR1 and CDR2 from the germline V gene are MNHNS and SASEGT.

The sequenced sample consisted of blood. The clonotype originates from a woman aged 25 to 39 with Graves' hyperthyroidism. The V call is TRBV6-1, the J call TRBJ1-5; D is unresolved. The CDR3 reads CASSGAHRDPQHF. The CDR3 DNA is TGTGCCAGCAGTGGGGCCCACCGAGACCCCCAGCATTTT.